This T cell receptor beta chain was sequenced for a study of post-analysis software for immune sequencing data (dated by TCRdb to about 2015). In terms of the full investigation: Relapsing-remitting, secondary progressive and progressive-relapsing multiple sclerosis were recorded as disease courses, and subtype annotation was lacking for some patients. The patient repertoires were set against eleven to twelve previously published healthy control repertoires from donors whose ages ranged from roughly 6 to 27 years. A subset of samples was prepared in parallel using single-end sample barcoding, then pooled and co-amplified after Illumina adapter ligation. Study-level results and caveats: Compared with controls, multiple sclerosis patients had significantly lower normalized Chao1 diversity, a finding suggesting substantial peripheral T-cell clonal expansion. The control group was slightly older than the multiple sclerosis patient group. When samples were clustered directly using the F measure, samples prepared in the same batch co-clustered strongly, which prompted a batch-effect correction. Roughly 5 TRBV segments, including TRBV5-6, TRBV5-1 and TRBV20-1, were significantly more frequent in patients than controls.

The CDR3 runs 15 amino acids, cysteine and phenylalanine included. Only the CDR3 DNA is retained, 45 bases long and in frame from the first base. CDR1 and CDR2 were assigned from the germline V gene as KGHDR and SFDVKD. Compared with germline, V lacks 4 bases and J lacks 4 bases; bases without a gene match: 7. Library method: PCR. Sequencing was performed on an Illumina HiSeq 2500. To reduce PCR and sequencing biases, unique molecular identifiers were incorporated into the TCR beta cDNA libraries. Per 1 to 10 million input T cells, roughly 0.5 million cDNA molecules were obtained, such that each molecule approximated one T cell. Patient libraries were prepared and sequenced with the same protocol used for the earlier healthy control dataset. Within a given batch, samples were prepared together, multiplexed and sequenced on the same HiSeq lane. As for the authors' bioinformatics: Raw barcoded reads were processed with MIGEC, discarding single-read molecular identifier groups before consensus assembly and CDR3 extraction. Clonotype tables were post-analysed with VDJtools, normalizing diversity by down-sampling all datasets to the smallest sample size. In repertoire overlap clustering, CDR3 amino acid sequences, but not nucleotide sequences, were matched to correct batch-related cross-sample contamination. The raw public data were reprocessed by TCRdb itself: fastp quality trimming at Q25, MiXCR clonotype calling, in-frame beta chains only. Every distinct CDR3 protein forms one entry, paired with its most common genes and DNA. TCRdb's processing, not the study's, gives the V and J calls here. This sample gives approximately 440,000 distinct CDR3 sequences in total; around 40% of them show up just once. The ten largest clones add up to about 12% of the sample.

To demonstrate the VDJtools post-analysis software, the study profiled TCR beta repertoires from the peripheral blood of about 13 young patients with multiple sclerosis. Multiple sclerosis patients were children and adolescents aged about 6 to 17 years. This clonotype was recorded a few times. The antigen it recognizes is unknown. One base away there is no much larger clone; base qualities are not given. This receptor was obtained from a girl aged 10 to 17 with multiple sclerosis. The chain employs TRBV24-1 and TRBJ2-5, and 8 junction bases match TRBD1. Sample: blood. CDR3 sequence: CATSDPGQESETQYF. DNA sequence: TGTGCCACCAGTGACCCGGGACAGGAGTCAGAGACCCAGTACTTC.